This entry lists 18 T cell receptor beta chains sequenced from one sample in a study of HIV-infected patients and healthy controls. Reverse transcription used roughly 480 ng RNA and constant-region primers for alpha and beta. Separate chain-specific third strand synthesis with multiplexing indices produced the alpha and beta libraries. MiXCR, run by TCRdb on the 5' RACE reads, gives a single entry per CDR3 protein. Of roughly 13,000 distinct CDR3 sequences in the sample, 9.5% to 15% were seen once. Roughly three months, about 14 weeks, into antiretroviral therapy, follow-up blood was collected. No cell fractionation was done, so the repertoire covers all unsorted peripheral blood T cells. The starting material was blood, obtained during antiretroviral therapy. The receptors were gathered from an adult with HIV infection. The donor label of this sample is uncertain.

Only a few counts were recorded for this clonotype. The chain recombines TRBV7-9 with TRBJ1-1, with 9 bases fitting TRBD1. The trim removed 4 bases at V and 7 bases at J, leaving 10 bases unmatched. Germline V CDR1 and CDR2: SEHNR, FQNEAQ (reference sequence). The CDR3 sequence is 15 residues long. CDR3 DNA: TGTGCCAGCAGCTCCACCCGGGACAGGGCTGGTGAAGCTTTCTTT. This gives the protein CASSSTRDRAGEAFF.

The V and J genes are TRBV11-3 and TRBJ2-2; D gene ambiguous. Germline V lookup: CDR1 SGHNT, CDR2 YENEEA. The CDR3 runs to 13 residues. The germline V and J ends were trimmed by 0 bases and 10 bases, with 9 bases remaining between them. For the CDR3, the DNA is TGTGCCAGCAGCTTAGATCGGCGTGCGGAGCTGTTTTTT. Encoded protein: CASSLDRRAELFF.

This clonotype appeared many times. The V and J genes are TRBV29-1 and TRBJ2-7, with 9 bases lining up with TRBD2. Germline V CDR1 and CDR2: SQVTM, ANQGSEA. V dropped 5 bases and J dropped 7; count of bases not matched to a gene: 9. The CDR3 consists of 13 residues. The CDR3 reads CSVKGLAGREQYF. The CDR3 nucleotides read TGCAGCGTTAAGGGGCTAGCGGGGAGGGAGCAGTACTTC.

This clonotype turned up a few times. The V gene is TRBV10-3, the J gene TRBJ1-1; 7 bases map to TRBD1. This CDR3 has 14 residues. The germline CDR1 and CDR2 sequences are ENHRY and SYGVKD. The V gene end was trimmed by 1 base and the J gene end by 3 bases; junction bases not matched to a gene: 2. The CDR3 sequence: CAISEFQGDTEAFF. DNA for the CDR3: TGTGCCATCAGTGAGTTCCAGGGGGACACTGAAGCTTTCTTT.

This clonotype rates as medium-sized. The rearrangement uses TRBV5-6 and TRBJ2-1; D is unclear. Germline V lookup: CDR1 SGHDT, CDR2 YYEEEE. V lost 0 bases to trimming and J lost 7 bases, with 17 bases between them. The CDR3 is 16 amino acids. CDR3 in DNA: TGTGCCAGCAGCTTGGTAAGCTTTTGGGTGGAAAATGAGCAGTTCTTC. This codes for CASSLVSFWVENEQFF.

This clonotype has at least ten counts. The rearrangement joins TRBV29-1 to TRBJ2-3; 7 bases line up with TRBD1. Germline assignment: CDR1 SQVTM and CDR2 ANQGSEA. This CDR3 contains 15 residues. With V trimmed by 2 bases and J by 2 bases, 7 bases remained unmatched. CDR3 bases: TGCAGCGTTGAAAGGTGGGGACAGCTCACAGATACGCAGTATTTT. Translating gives CSVERWGQLTDTQYF.

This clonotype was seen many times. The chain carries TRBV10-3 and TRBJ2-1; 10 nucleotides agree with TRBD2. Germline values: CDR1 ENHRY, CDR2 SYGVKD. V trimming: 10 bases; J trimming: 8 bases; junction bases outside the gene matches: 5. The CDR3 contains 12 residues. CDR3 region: CATKREGDEQFF. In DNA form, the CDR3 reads TGTGCCACCAAGCGGGAGGGCGATGAGCAGTTCTTC.

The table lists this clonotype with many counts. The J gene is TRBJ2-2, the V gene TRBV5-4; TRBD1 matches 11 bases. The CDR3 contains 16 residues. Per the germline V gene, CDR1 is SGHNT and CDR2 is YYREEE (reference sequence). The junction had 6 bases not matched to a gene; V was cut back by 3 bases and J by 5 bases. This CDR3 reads CASSSGTGGYTGELFF. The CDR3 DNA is TGTGCCAGCAGCTCCGGGACAGGGGGTTATACCGGGGAGCTGTTTTTT.

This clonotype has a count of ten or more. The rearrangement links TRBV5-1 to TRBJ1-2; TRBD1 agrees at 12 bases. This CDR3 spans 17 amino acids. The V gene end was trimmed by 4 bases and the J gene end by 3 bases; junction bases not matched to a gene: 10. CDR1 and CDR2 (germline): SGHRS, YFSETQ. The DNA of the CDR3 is TGCGCCAGCAGCGCCTCCGGGACAGGGGGCGCGGACTATGGCTACACCTTC. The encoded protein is CASSASGTGGADYGYTF. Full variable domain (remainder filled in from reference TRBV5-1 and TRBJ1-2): KAGVTQTPRYLIKTRGQQVTLSCSPISGHRSVSWYQQTPGQGLQFLFEYFSETQRNKGNFPGRFSGRQFSNSRSEMNVSTLELGDSALYLCASSASGTGGADYGYTFGSGTRLTVV.

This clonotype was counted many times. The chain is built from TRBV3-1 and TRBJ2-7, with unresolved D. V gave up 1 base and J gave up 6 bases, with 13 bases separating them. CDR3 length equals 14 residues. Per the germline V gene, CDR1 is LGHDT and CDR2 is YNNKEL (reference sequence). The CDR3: CASSQAPYGPEQYF. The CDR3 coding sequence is TGTGCCAGCAGCCAAGCCCCCTACGGTCCCGAGCAGTACTTC.

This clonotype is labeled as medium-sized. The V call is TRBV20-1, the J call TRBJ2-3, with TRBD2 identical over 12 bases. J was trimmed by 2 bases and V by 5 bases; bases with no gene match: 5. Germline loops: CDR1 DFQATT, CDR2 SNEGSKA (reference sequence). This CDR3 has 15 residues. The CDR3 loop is CSAQRTSGTTDTQYF. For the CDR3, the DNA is TGCAGTGCTCAACGGACTAGCGGGACCACAGATACGCAGTATTTT.

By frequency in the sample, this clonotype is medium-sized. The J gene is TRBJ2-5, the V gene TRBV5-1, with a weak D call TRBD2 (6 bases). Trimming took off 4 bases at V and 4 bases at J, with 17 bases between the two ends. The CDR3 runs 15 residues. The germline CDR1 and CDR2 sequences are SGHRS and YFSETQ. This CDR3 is CASSPSDLGGETQYF. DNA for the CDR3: TGCGCCAGCAGCCCTAGCGATCTAGGAGGAGAGACCCAGTACTTC.

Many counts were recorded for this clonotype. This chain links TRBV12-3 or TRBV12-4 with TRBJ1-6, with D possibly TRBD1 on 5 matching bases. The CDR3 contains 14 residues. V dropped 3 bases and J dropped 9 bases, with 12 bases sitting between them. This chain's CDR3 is CASSLQGTGSPLHF. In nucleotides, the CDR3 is TGTGCCAGCAGTTTGCAGGGAACGGGTTCACCCCTCCACTTT.

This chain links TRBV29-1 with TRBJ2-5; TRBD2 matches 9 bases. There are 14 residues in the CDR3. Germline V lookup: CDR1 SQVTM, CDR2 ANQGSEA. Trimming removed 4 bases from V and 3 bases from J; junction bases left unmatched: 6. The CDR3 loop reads CSVVLAGWEETQYF. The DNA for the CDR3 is TGCAGCGTTGTTCTAGCGGGGTGGGAAGAGACCCAGTACTTC.

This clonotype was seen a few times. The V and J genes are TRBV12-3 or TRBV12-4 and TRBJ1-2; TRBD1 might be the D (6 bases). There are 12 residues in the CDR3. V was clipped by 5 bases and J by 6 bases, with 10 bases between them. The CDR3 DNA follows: TGTGCCAGCAGTGAACAGGGCCATGGCTACACCTTC. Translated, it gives CASSEQGHGYTF.

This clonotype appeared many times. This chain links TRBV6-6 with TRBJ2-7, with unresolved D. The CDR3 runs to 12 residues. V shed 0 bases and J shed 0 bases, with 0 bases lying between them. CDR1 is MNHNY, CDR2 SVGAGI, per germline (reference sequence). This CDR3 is CASSYSSYEQYF. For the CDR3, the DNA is TGTGCCAGCAGTTACTCCTCCTACGAGCAGTACTTC.

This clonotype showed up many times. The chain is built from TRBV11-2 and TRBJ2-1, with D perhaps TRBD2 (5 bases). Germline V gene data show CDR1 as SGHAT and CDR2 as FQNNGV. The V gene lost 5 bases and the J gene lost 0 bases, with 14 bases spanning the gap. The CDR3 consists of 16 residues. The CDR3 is CASSLGASSSYNEQFF. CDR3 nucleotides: TGTGCCAGCAGCCTGGGAGCCTCGAGCTCCTACAATGAGCAGTTCTTC.

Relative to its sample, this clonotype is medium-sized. The CDR3 spells CASSQSSGRGETQYF. The DNA of the CDR3 is TGTGCCAGCAGCCAGTCTAGCGGGAGGGGAGAGACCCAGTACTTC. This sequence joins TRBV4-2 and TRBJ2-5; TRBD2 agrees at 12 bases. V was clipped by 3 bases and J by 4 bases; unmatched bases: 3. Germline V gives CDR1 LGHNA, CDR2 YNFKEQ. The CDR3 extends over 15 amino acids.